What follows are 24 T cell receptor beta chains derived from one specimen sequenced in a study of blood T cell repertoires in COVID-19. The table came from immunoSEQ multiplex PCR; TCRdb's copy has only in-frame clones and leaves some out. Among fewer than 90,000 clones listed, 84% were seen once. Sequences were obtained from peripheral blood. Receptors were obtained from a man between 65 and 85 years old with acute or convalescent COVID-19.

The genes are TRBV20-1 and TRBJ1-1; D ambiguous. V lost 0 bases, J lost 10 bases, and 9 bases lay in between. The CDR3 length is 11 residues. Germline CDR1 DFQATT, CDR2 SNEGSKA (reference sequence). The CDR3 sequence: CSARDQMLAFF. The CDR3 DNA follows: TGCAGTGCTAGAGATCAGATGTTAGCTTTCTTT.

The genes are TRBV5-1 and TRBJ2-3, with TRBD2 identical over 9 bases. The trim removed 7 bases at V and 5 bases at J, leaving 8 bases unmatched. This CDR3 has 14 amino acids. Germline values: CDR1 SGHRS, CDR2 YFSETQ. The CDR3 spells CASRAGGDIDTQYF. The CDR3 coding sequence is TGCGCCAGCCGAGCGGGGGGAGACATAGATACGCAGTATTTT.

This sequence joins TRBV28 and TRBJ1-1, with D unclear. CDR1 and CDR2 from the germline V gene are MDHEN and SYDVKM. The CDR3 is 13 amino acids. The germline V and J ends were trimmed by 2 bases and 9 bases, with 13 bases remaining between them. The CDR3 sequence is CASSLPGIVKAFF. CDR3 bases: TGTGCCAGCAGTTTACCCGGGATTGTGAAAGCTTTCTTT. The complete variable domain, with remaining parts taken from reference TRBV28 and TRBJ1-1, reads DVKVTQSSRYLVKRTGEKVFLECVQDMDHENMFWYRQDPGLGLRLIYFSYDVKMKEKGDIPEGYSVSREKKERFSLILESASTNQTSMYLCASSLPGIVKAFFGQGTRLTVV.

The chain joins TRBV13 to TRBJ2-7; D is possibly TRBD1 (7 bases). There are 14 residues in the CDR3. Trimming took off 4 bases at V and 3 bases at J, with 13 bases between the two ends. In germline, CDR1 is PRHDT, CDR2 FYEKMQ (reference sequence). The CDR3, as DNA: TGTGCCAGCAGCTCAAGACAGGGAGGCTACGAGCAGTACTTC. Its protein product is CASSSRQGGYEQYF.

This clone appeared many times. The chain has TRBV29-1 and TRBJ1-3, with D unclear. V gave up 3 bases and J gave up 0 bases, with 9 bases separating them. The length of the CDR3 is 14 residues. The V gene's germline CDR1 is SQVTM and CDR2 ANQGSEA. In DNA form, the CDR3 reads TGCAGCGTTGACCCGTCAGGCTCTGGAAACACCATATATTTT. It yields the protein CSVDPSGSGNTIYF.

The chain couples TRBV7-8 to TRBJ1-4; TRBD1 agrees at 9 bases. This CDR3 has 16 residues. The V and J ends lost 0 bases and 8 bases, in that order; junction bases with no gene match: 7. Germline V gives CDR1 SGHVS, CDR2 FQNEAQ. This chain's CDR3 is CASSLAQGAENEKLFF. The CDR3 DNA is TGTGCCAGCAGCTTAGCACAGGGGGCGGAGAACGAAAAACTGTTTTTT.

The V call is TRBV19, the J call TRBJ1-1; 7 nucleotides line up with TRBD1. The CDR3 length is 13 residues. From germline, CDR1 is LNHDA and CDR2 SQIVND (reference sequence). V lost 6 bases and J lost 4; bases outside the gene matches: 5. The CDR3 sequence: CASSPRGSTEAFF. CDR3 bases: TGTGCCAGTAGCCCCAGGGGGTCCACTGAAGCTTTCTTT.

V is TRBV19 and J is TRBJ1-2; no clear D. The CDR3 is 16 amino acids. V lost 3 bases to trimming and J lost 4 bases, with 18 bases between them. Germline V gives CDR1 LNHDA, CDR2 SQIVND (reference sequence). CDR3 protein: CASSIGSRQTAYGYTF. The CDR3 nucleotides are TGTGCCAGTAGTATTGGGAGTCGGCAAACTGCCTATGGCTACACCTTC.

The chain employs TRBV6-2 or TRBV6-3 and TRBJ2-5; 11 bases align to TRBD2. From germline, CDR1 is MNHEY and CDR2 SVGEGT. The CDR3 is 17 residues long. The V segment lost 4 bases and the J segment 1 base; nucleotides outside the gene matches: 8. The CDR3 loop reads CASSSSSGLAAQETQYF. The CDR3 DNA reads as TGTGCCAGCAGTTCCTCTTCGGGACTAGCGGCCCAAGAGACCCAGTACTTC.

For the CDR3, the DNA is TGTGCCAGCCACCCCCAGGGGCCTGGCTATGGCTACACCTTC. Its protein product is CASHPQGPGYGYTF. V usage is TRBV25-1 and J usage is TRBJ1-2; tentatively, D is TRBD1 (6 bases). Germline lookup yields CDR1 MGHDK and CDR2 SYGVNS. The CDR3 is made up of 14 amino acids. V was clipped by 8 bases and J by 4 bases, with 17 bases between them.

This clone occurred once. The V and J genes are TRBV27 and TRBJ1-5; 7 bases align to TRBD1. V shed 2 bases and J 2 bases; nucleotides not matched to a gene: 6. The germline V gene encodes CDR1 MNHEY and CDR2 SMNVEV (reference sequence). CDR3 size: 16 residues. The CDR3 loop is CASSLTWDSRNQPQHF. The CDR3 bases are TGTGCCAGCAGTTTAACATGGGACAGTCGCAATCAGCCCCAGCATTTT.

With respect to this clone: Germline is not matched at one junction end, which may reflect a read error. V usage is TRBV7-7 and J usage is TRBJ2-5; weak D call: TRBD2 (5 bases). The CDR3 runs 13 residues. The germline V gene has CDR1 SSHAT and CDR2 FNYEAQ (reference sequence). The CDR3 sequence: CASSLVREETQYF. The CDR3 DNA follows: TGTGCTAGCAGCTTGGTGAGGGAAGAGACCCAGTACTTC.

The V gene is TRBV19, the J gene TRBJ2-1; maybe TRBD1 (6 bases). Per the germline V gene, CDR1 is LNHDA and CDR2 is SQIVND (reference sequence). The CDR3 has 14 amino acids. V was shortened by 5 bases and J by 4 bases, with 12 bases between the two germline ends. CDR3 sequence: CASSPLTGYNEQFF. The CDR3 DNA sequence: TGTGCCAGTAGTCCTCTTACAGGGTACAATGAGCAGTTCTTC.

The chain is built from TRBV4-1 and TRBJ2-1; D remains unclear. This CDR3 contains 12 residues. The V end lost 2 bases, the J end lost 7 bases, and 6 bases lay between the germline ends. Germline loops: CDR1 MGHRA, CDR2 YSYEKL. For the CDR3, the DNA is TGCGCCAGCAGCCAACCTTATAATGAGCAGTTCTTC. Translating it yields CASSQPYNEQFF.

The J gene is TRBJ2-7, the V gene TRBV9, with no clear D. The germline CDR1 and CDR2 sequences are SGDLS and YYNGEE. The CDR3 length is 11 residues. Between the trimmed V and J ends, which lost 3 bases and 2 bases, there was a span of 3 bases. This CDR3 is CASSATYEQYF. CDR3 bases: TGTGCCAGCAGCGCCACCTACGAGCAGTACTTC.

The gene calls are TRBV5-4 and TRBJ2-1; TRBD1 matches at 7 bases. Trimming removed 5 bases from V and 3 bases from J; junction bases left unmatched: 5. Germline-derived CDR1 and CDR2 are SGHNT and YYREEE (reference sequence). The CDR3 is made up of 14 amino acids. The CDR3 sequence is CASRPQGDYNEQFF. The CDR3 DNA is TGTGCCAGCAGGCCTCAGGGGGACTACAATGAGCAGTTCTTC. Complete variable domain (other parts from reference TRBV5-4 and TRBJ2-1): ETGVTQSPTHLIKTRGQQVTLRCSSQSGHNTVSWYQQALGQGPQFIFQYYREEENGRGNFPPRFSGLQFPNYSSELNVNALELDDSALYLCASRPQGDYNEQFFGPGTRLTVL.

The rearrangement links TRBV7-8 to TRBJ2-2; 7 bases are a match to TRBD2. The CDR3 totals 16 residues. Trimming cost V 6 bases and J 4 bases; bases outside gene matches: 11. Germline CDR1 and CDR2: SGHVS and FQNEAQ. The CDR3 coding sequence is TGTGCCAGCAGAGCCTCGCTGAGGGAGGGCACCGGGGAGCTGTTTTTT. Translation gives CASRASLREGTGELFF.

V usage is TRBV6-2 or TRBV6-3 and J usage is TRBJ2-1; possible D gene TRBD1, 5 bases. The CDR3 loop spans 13 amino acids. The V gene's germline CDR1 is MNHEY and CDR2 SVGEGT. V lost 4 bases, J lost 4 bases, and 8 bases lay in between. CDR3 sequence reads: CASSSDSYNEQFF. The CDR3 DNA reads TGTGCCAGCAGTTCCGACAGTTACAATGAGCAGTTCTTC.

This chain links TRBV11-2 with TRBJ2-7; 8 bases match TRBD2. The trim removed 5 bases at V and 4 bases at J, leaving 10 bases unmatched. CDR1 and CDR2 from the germline V gene are SGHAT and FQNNGV. This CDR3 is 15 amino acids long. DNA for the CDR3: TGTGCCAGCAGCAAGTATCAAGCGGGAGAGTACGAGCAGTACTTC. Its protein is CASSKYQAGEYEQYF. The entire variable domain, with the rest obtained from reference TRBV11-2 and TRBJ2-7, is as follows: EAGVAQSPRYKIIEKRQSVAFWCNPISGHATLYWYQQILGQGPKLLIQFQNNGVVDDSQLPKDRFSAERLKGVDSTLKIQPAKLEDSAVYLCASSKYQAGEYEQYFGPGTRLTVT.

Remarks on this clone: A junction boundary mismatches the germline segment, possibly from a read error. The chain carries TRBV10-3 and TRBJ2-1, with 7 bases aligning to TRBD1. CDR3 length: 15 amino acids. Germline V gene lookup returns CDR1 ENHRY and CDR2 SYGVKD. The CDR3 protein is CAVSLLAGGSDEQFF. The DNA for the CDR3 is TGTGCCGTCAGCCTTTTGGCAGGGGGATCGGATGAGCAGTTCTTC.

The chain links TRBV19 to TRBJ2-1, with 8 bases aligning to TRBD1. Trimming removed 5 bases from V and 9 bases from J; junction bases left unmatched: 12. The CDR3 loop spans 15 amino acids. Per the germline V gene, CDR1 is LNHDA and CDR2 is SQIVND (reference sequence). The CDR3: CASSPPGQGDSEQFF. Here the CDR3 DNA reads TGTGCCAGTAGTCCCCCCGGACAGGGTGACAGTGAGCAGTTCTTC. Full variable domain (missing parts from reference TRBV19 and TRBJ2-1): DGGITQSPKYLFRKEGQNVTLSCEQNLNHDAMYWYRQDPGQGLRLIYYSQIVNDFQKGDIAEGYSVSREKKESFPLTVTSAQKNPTAFYLCASSPPGQGDSEQFFGPGTRLTVL.

The DNA for the CDR3 is TGTGCCCGCGGCCGATACCCGGCCGCGGGGGGGGGAGGGGAGCTGTTTTTT. Protein: CARGRYPAAGGGGELFF. This chain links TRBV2 with TRBJ2-2, with 9 bases fitting TRBD2. Germline values: CDR1 SNHLY, CDR2 FYNNEI. Germline trimming cut 11 bases from V and 8 bases from J; bases unmatched to any gene: 21. The CDR3 spans 17 residues. Looking up the rest from reference TRBV2 and TRBJ2-2 gives the full variable domain: EPEVTQTPSHQVTQMGQEVILRCVPISNHLYFYWYRQILGQKVEFLVSFYNNEISEKSEIFDDQFSVERPDGSNFTLKIRSTKLEDSAMYFCARGRYPAAGGGGELFFGEGSRLTVL.

In this sample, this clone turned up a few times. The gene calls are TRBV9 and TRBJ2-2; no clear D gene. The CDR3 consists of 14 residues. CDR1 is SGDLS and CDR2 is YYNGEE in the germline V gene. Trimming left V 1 base short and J 7 bases short, with 11 bases between. CDR3 amino acids: CASSVIQLGGELFF. The CDR3 coding sequence is TGTGCCAGCAGCGTAATACAGCTCGGCGGGGAGCTGTTTTTT.

The gene calls are TRBV7-3 and TRBJ2-1, with a possible D match to TRBD2 (5 bases). V lost 2 bases to trimming and J lost 9 bases, with 14 bases between them. Germline V gene sequence: CDR1 SGHTA, CDR2 FQGTGA. The CDR3 spans 14 residues. CDR3 in DNA: TGTGCCAGCAGCTTAGTGGGAGTACAAAGTGAGCAGTTCTTC. It yields the protein CASSLVGVQSEQFF.